The entry below describes one T cell receptor beta chain. Its binding antigen is unknown. No much larger clone is present one base from it, and per-base qualities are unavailable. Per the publication, the time point label means: about 28 days (+/-7) after the second vaccine dose. AZD1222 recipients whose second dose came at about 4 weeks and those whose second dose came at about 12 weeks were combined into one group, since spike-specific TCR depth and breadth did not differ between the two schedules. Vaccinee samples were obtained from the UK trials COV001 and COV002, which included a single-blind randomized controlled phase 2/3 trial of AZD1222 (ChAdOx1 nCoV-19) in healthy adults. Trial participant PBMC samples were collected at day 0 and day 28 after the second dose for TCRbeta chain sequencing. The entry originates in a study of T cell responses to AZD1222 COVID-19 vaccine (dated by TCRdb to about 2021). Regarding the study in general: A total of around 240 trial participants underwent TCR sequencing, of whom under 220 had received two doses of AZD1222 and approximately 25 had received two doses of the MenACWY control vaccine. Enrollment into the trials was organized by age into subgroups of 18-55, 56-69 and 70-plus years, and those subgroups contained approximately 160, 26 and 62 TCR-sequenced participants, respectively.

Study-wide conclusions, independent of this receptor: Epitopes outside the regions mutated in the B.1.351 and B.1.1.7 variants were reportedly recognized by nearly half of the unique spike-specific TCRs. In the small 56-69-year group, the increase in depth fell short of significance, most likely because of low power. Vaccine-associated CD4 TCRs spanned the whole spike protein, with dominant responses in regions 160-218 and 743-854. Most participants were white British and females outnumbered males, and the authors suggested that clonal diversity may have been underestimated. Spike-specific TCR breadth and depth rose significantly after two AZD1222 doses compared with day 0 and with MenACWY recipients. Because no day 14 peak-response samples were available, repertoires were characterized only after the peak T cell response. Conclusions about previously exposed vaccinees are limited, since just a handful of AZD1222 recipients were seropositive for SARS-CoV-2 at baseline.

The CDR3 regions of human TCRbeta chains were subjected to immunosequencing. In the paper's pipeline: Repertoire TCRs were checked for matches against a reference library of SARS-CoV-2-specific TCRs that had been generated using the MIRA antigen-specificity platform. Breadth was defined as the fraction of unique TCRs that were SARS-CoV-2-associated. Depth was defined as the fraction of total T cells that were SARS-CoV-2-associated. Using the MIRA data, every spike-specific TCR was mapped to the spike region that the TCR reacted to and assigned to either a CD4 or a CD8 class. Log10-transformed breadth and depth values were compared by one-way ANOVA with Sidak's multiple comparisons tests. Sourced from immuneACCESS, this table was stored by TCRdb with only in-frame sequences that have V and J called. A share of the clones is absent; for the studies checked, an unresolved V gene accounts for under half, and the remainder has no known explanation. V and J calls and clone size come straight from that table; D and trimming were deduced from the DNA. The sample data list about 86,000 clones, and almost 90% of these were observed just once. The ten largest clonotypes hold 6.9% of the sample.

V was cut back by 2 bases and J by 3 bases, leaving a gap of 11 bases between them. From the germline V gene, CDR1 is SGHAT and CDR2 is FQNNGV. The CDR3 starts with the cysteine, ends with the phenylalanine, and has 14 residues. Only CDR3 DNA remains: 42 bases, in frame from the first base. The TCR sequence derives from an adult who received the AZD1222 COVID-19 vaccine. The sequences come from peripheral blood, collected 28 days after the second AZD1222 dose. The rearrangement combines TRBV11-2 with TRBJ2-7, with the D gene not clear enough to name. The DNA reads as follows: TGTGCCAGCAGCTTAAGAGCCGATCACTACGAGCAGTACTTC. Protein translation: CASSLRADHYEQYF.